The 3 T cell receptor beta chains presented below share a single source sample, sequenced in a study of spatial heterogeneity in lung cancer. TCRdb called the 5' RACE reads again in MiXCR, with one record for every CDR3 protein. There are tens of thousands of distinct CDR3 sequences in the sample; about 7.4% occur only once, and about a third lies in the top ten. Time point given: blood at routine non-recurrence follow-up after resection. Unsorted tumor, nontumor lung tissue or cryopreserved PBMC supplied the whole RNA. The specimen comprised PBMCs, sampled at follow-up. Receptors originate from a female donor with early-stage non-small cell lung cancer.

The J gene is TRBJ2-3, the V gene TRBV27; the D gene is possibly TRBD1 (6 bases). Per the germline V gene, CDR1 is MNHEY and CDR2 is SMNVEV (reference sequence). The CDR3 has 16 residues. The V end was cut by 5 bases, the J end by 4 bases, with 19 bases between. The CDR3 DNA reads TGTGCCAGCAGTCCCAGGGGCGGGTGGAGTGCAGATACGCAGTATTTT. Translating gives CASSPRGGWSADTQYF.

Ten or more counts support this clonotype. The chain is built from TRBV7-3 and TRBJ2-3; D is unclear. V was trimmed by 1 base and J by 5 bases, leaving 4 bases between them. The germline CDR1 and CDR2 sequences are SGHTA and FQGTGA. The CDR3 has 12 amino acids. This chain's CDR3 is CASSLNLDTQYF. Here the CDR3 DNA reads TGTGCCAGCAGCTTAAACTTAGATACGCAGTATTTT.

This clonotype was found a few times. The genes are TRBV11-2 and TRBJ1-6, with 8 bases fitting TRBD1. With 5 bases clipped from V and 10 bases from J, the junction kept 10 bases outside the gene matches. This CDR3 comprises 15 residues. Germline values: CDR1 SGHAT, CDR2 FQNNGV. The CDR3 protein is CASSPRQGLDSPLHF. In DNA, the CDR3 is TGTGCCAGCAGCCCAAGACAGGGGCTCGACTCACCCCTCCACTTT.